This is a list of T cell receptor beta chains from one sample in a study of Graves' ophthalmopathy and Graves' hyperthyroidism. One entry per CDR3 protein results from TCRdb running MiXCR on the multiplex PCR reads. This sample has about 740,000 distinct CDR3 sequences; 35% to 50% occur once, and the top ten carry 40% to 45%. Material: peripheral blood. The receptors were gathered from an adult man with Graves' ophthalmopathy. Each CDR3 is given without its conserved first and last residue.

>TRBJ2-2|TRBV19
ASSPRPGEGYGTGELF
>TRBJ2-6|TRBV2
ASRRGQGANVLT
>TRBJ2-1|TRBV20-1
SAPAGGYNEQF
>TRBJ2-7|TRBV10-3
AISDPDRPPVHEQY
>TRBJ2-7|TRBV7-9
ASSGREPYEQY
>TRBJ1-1|TRBV2
ASREPMGAGDAF
>TRBJ1-3|TRBV2
ASSPRGLTDSGNTIY
>TRBJ2-2|TRBV25-1
ASSYAYRKPTGELF
>TRBJ2-2|TRBV13
ASSSRGFGGELF
>TRBJ2-2|TRBV25-1
ASRVRGWAGELF
>TRBJ1-2|TRBV15
AGSVGQTGVYGYT
>TRBJ1-5|TRBV25-1
ACSARSEGNQPQH
>TRBJ1-2|TRBV7-8
ASSLSPGAGGYT
>TRBJ1-5|TRBV19
ASTHPRISNQPQH
>TRBJ2-2|TRBV25-1
ASRARGWSKRNTGELF
>TRBJ2-5|TRBV5-4
ASSKGRAQETQY
>TRBJ2-5|TRBV6-5
ASSYPSGGMETQY
>TRBJ2-3|TRBV25-1
ASSEYTAGNPDTQY
>TRBJ1-2|TRBV12-3/TRBV12-4
ASSTRTGSGYT
>TRBJ1-6|TRBV20-1
SARDGERTDNNSPLH
>TRBJ1-1|TRBV9
ASSPQGGVNTEAF
>TRBJ2-7|TRBV20-1
SARLVSSYEQY
>TRBJ2-7|TRBV25-1
AGSGTLYEQY
>TRBJ2-7|TRBV11-1
ASSQDPGTGFGEQY
>TRBJ1-6|TRBV12-3/TRBV12-4
ASSYSSGNSPLH
>TRBJ2-7|TRBV24-1
ATSDPTGGSYEQY
>TRBJ2-7|TRBV7-2
ASSFGRLFSYEQY
>TRBJ1-4|TRBV5-4
ASSFGTENEKLF
>TRBJ2-7|TRBV11-2
ASSLDPSDSGLFYEQY
>TRBJ1-2|TRBV7-9
ASRRGGSYGYT
>TRBJ1-1|TRBV7-9
ASSITQGSLEAF
>TRBJ1-2|TRBV19
ASSLTFAERGRSYGYT
>TRBJ2-5|TRBV7-9
ASSSTSGAETQY
>TRBJ2-5|TRBV30
AWSRSGGRTQY
>TRBJ2-3|TRBV7-9
ASNLGTQTTDTQY
>TRBJ2-7|TRBV7-8
ASSPDRVGEQY
>TRBJ2-5|TRBV15
ATSKTGIQETQY
>TRBJ2-7|TRBV20-1
SARAGTQGRGEQY
>TRBJ2-2|TRBV6-5
ASSYRSYNTGELF
>TRBJ2-6|TRBV7-2
ASSLASKRAGANVLT
>TRBJ1-2|TRBV7-9
ASSLNSNYGYT
>TRBJ1-6|TRBV19
ASSIRATGSSYNSPLH
>TRBJ2-5|TRBV4-3
ASSQGPHETQY
>TRBJ2-7|TRBV27
ASSSASGSWNEQY
>TRBJ2-2|TRBV4-1
ASSQDLGRVAGPGELF
>TRBJ2-7|TRBV25-1
ARTAQYEQY
>TRBJ1-4|TRBV15
ATSNDNTEKLF
>TRBJ1-2|TRBV6-5
ASSPRGTGVGYT